The clone carrying this T cell receptor (beta chain) was picked up a small number of times. Its target is unknown. These data belong to a study of neurological immune-mediated disorders. Study context: Relapsing-remitting disease affected roughly 30, and secondary progressive 3, of roughly 34 multiple sclerosis patients.

Findings and limits, study-wide: TCR-beta repertoires seemed private in all groups, with no expanded CDR3 amino acid sequences shared. The multiple sclerosis repertoire cluster lacked an association with any feature, whether clinical or MRI.

MiXCR, run by TCRdb on the 5' RACE reads, gives a single entry per CDR3 protein. This sample has some 46,000 distinct CDR3 sequences, with 3.5% to 5% found just once. The receptor comes from a woman aged 55-69 years with multiple sclerosis. The sample taken for sequencing was PBMCs.

CDR3 residues: CSARQDRNTEAFF. CDR3 bases: TGCAGTGCTAGACAGGACAGGAACACTGAAGCTTTCTTT. V is TRBV20-1 and J is TRBJ1-1, with D perhaps matching TRBD1 (6 bases). Trimming left V 2 bases short and J 1 base short, with 8 bases between. The V gene's germline CDR1 is DFQATT and CDR2 SNEGSKA (reference sequence). The CDR3 length is 13 residues.